The sequence of this TCR beta chain was determined in a study of naive and memory T cell subsets. Germline V gene lookup returns CDR1 SGHVS and CDR2 FQNEAQ. Trimming took 0 bases from V and 11 from J, leaving 11 bases between them. This CDR3 has 13 amino acids. Sequential positive selection took CD4 T cells first, then CD8 T cells. Regarding this clonotype: Its specificity is unknown.

Two oligonucleotides, mixed equimolar, formed the beta constant-region primer covering TRBC1 and TRBC2. Nested alpha and beta constant-region primers with the SP2 primer drove four PCR rounds on ligated cDNA. TCRdb fed the UMI-ligation and nested PCR reads into MiXCR, producing one record per CDR3 protein. Of 130,000 to 150,000 distinct CDR3 sequences in the sample, approximately 24% were seen once. Study conclusions and caveats: Over 95% of naive TCR sequences appeared only once after error correction, unlike memory subsets. Especially in CD8 cells, naive repertoires contained a few larger clonotypes, possibly CD45RA-re-expressing memory cells. Activation and differentiation may alter RNA-based TCR counts.

This chain links TRBV7-8 with TRBJ2-1; D gene uncertain. The specimen was naive CD4+ T cells from blood. The clonotype originates from a human donor in good health. CDR3 loop: CASSLASTIKQFF. As DNA, the CDR3 is TGTGCCAGCAGCTTAGCATCAACCATCAAGCAGTTCTTC. Combining the CDR3 with reference TRBV7-8 and TRBJ2-1 gives the whole variable domain GAGVSQSPRYKVAKRGQDVALRCDPISGHVSLFWYQQALGQGPEFLTYFQNEAQLDKSGLPSDRFFAERPEGSVSTLKIQRTQQEDSAVYLCASSLASTIKQFFGPGTRLTVL.